The TCR beta chain described here comes from a study of cytomegalovirus exposure and HLA in healthy donors. Assay: immunoSEQ multiplex PCR; the TCRdb copy retains only in-frame clones and omits some. The profile covers tens of thousands of clones, with about 89% appearing a single time and about 1.5% taken by the ten largest. V lost 3 bases and J 9 bases, leaving 12 bases between the germline ends. Germline lookup yields CDR1 LNHNV and CDR2 YYDKDF (reference sequence). The CDR3 loop spans 13 amino acids. In regard to this clone: Its antigen remains unknown.

General study results and limits: Usually a TCR sequence was rare, but some public TCRs were found in many donors. In vitro testing confirmed a few CMV-associated chains as specific for CMV antigens. Reportedly, diagnosis of cytomegalovirus status by the classifier showed high specificity and sensitivity. In a later analysis, first-cohort TCR clusters were found to tend to co-occur in the 130 or so validation repertoires.

The specimen was PBMCs. This sequence originates from a woman aged 18-35 years in good health and CMV-seronegative. The V gene is TRBV15, the J gene TRBJ1-5; D uncertain. CDR3 coding DNA: TGTGCCACCAGCAGGCCCGGCGGGCTGCCCCAGCATTTT. As protein: CATSRPGGLPQHF.